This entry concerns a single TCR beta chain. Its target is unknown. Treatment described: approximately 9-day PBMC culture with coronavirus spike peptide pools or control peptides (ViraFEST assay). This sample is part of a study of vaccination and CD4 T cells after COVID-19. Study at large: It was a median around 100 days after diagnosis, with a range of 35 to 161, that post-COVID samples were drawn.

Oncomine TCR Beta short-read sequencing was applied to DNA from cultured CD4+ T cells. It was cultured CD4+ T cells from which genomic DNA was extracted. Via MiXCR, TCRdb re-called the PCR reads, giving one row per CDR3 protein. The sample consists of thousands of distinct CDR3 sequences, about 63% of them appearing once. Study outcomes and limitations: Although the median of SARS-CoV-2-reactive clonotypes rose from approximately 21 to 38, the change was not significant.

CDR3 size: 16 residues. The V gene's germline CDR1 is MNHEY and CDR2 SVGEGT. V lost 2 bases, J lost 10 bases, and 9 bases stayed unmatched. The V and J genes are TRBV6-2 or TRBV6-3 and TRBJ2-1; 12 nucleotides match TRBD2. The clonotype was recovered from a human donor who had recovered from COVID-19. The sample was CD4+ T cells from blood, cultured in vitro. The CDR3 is CASSYPGLAGPREQFF. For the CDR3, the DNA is TGTGCCAGCAGTTACCCCGGACTAGCGGGGCCTAGGGAGCAGTTCTTC.